The 32 T cell receptor beta chains presented below share a single source sample, sequenced in a study of blood T cells in healthy people across ages. Primers used in a second PCR of about 7 to 12 cycles were a sample-barcoded 5' primer and a J-beta primer mix. TCRdb passed the 5' RACE reads through MiXCR, listing each CDR3 protein once. The repertoire holds approximately 400,000 distinct CDR3 sequences, with about 55% as singletons. The sequencing input was blood. The receptor source for this set is a man aged 55 to 70 in good health.

This clonotype was observed at least ten times. The chain links TRBV20-1 to TRBJ2-7; 9 positions match TRBD1. Losses at the gene ends were 3 bases for V and 5 bases for J; bases not matched to a gene: 5. Germline values: CDR1 DFQATT, CDR2 SNEGSKA (reference sequence). This CDR3 is built from 13 residues. The CDR3, as DNA: TGCAGTGCTAGCGGGACAGGGTTCGACGAGCAGTACTTC. This sequence encodes CSASGTGFDEQYF.

The V gene is TRBV20-1, the J gene TRBJ2-1; possibly TRBD1 or TRBD2 for D (5 bases each). V lost 5 bases and J 9 bases, leaving 11 bases between the germline ends. The CDR3 spans 11 residues. Germline V gene sequence: CDR1 DFQATT, CDR2 SNEGSKA (reference sequence). CDR3 bases: TGCAGTGCTCCCCAGGGAGTTGAGCAGTTCTTC. It encodes CSAPQGVEQFF.

This sequence joins TRBV14 and TRBJ1-1, with 9 positions matching TRBD1. Trimming cost V 0 bases and J 4 bases; bases outside gene matches: 3. There are 15 residues in the CDR3. The V gene's germline CDR1 is SGHDN and CDR2 FVKESK. CDR3 nucleotides: TGTGCCAGCAGCCAAGAACAGGGGGCAGTCACTGAAGCTTTCTTT. Its translation: CASSQEQGAVTEAFF.

This clonotype was seen a few times. V is TRBV20-1 and J is TRBJ2-7, with 7 positions matching TRBD2. The V gene end was trimmed by 4 bases and the J gene end by 2 bases; junction bases not matched to a gene: 8. CDR3 size: 14 residues. Germline V gene sequence: CDR1 DFQATT, CDR2 SNEGSKA (reference sequence). The CDR3 loop reads CSATKVAGAYEQYF. The DNA for the CDR3 is TGCAGTGCTACGAAGGTAGCGGGTGCCTACGAGCAGTACTTC.

J is TRBJ2-5 and V is TRBV11-2; 7 nucleotides agree with TRBD1. The germline V gene has CDR1 SGHAT and CDR2 FQNNGV. The junction had 16 bases not matched to a gene; V was cut back by 3 bases and J by 3 bases. This CDR3 spans 18 amino acids. The CDR3 here is CASSFRRGGLRWKETQYF. In DNA form, the CDR3 reads TGTGCCAGCAGCTTTCGTAGAGGGGGCCTTAGGTGGAAAGAGACCCAGTACTTC.

V gene TRBV10-3 combines with J gene TRBJ2-7, with 10 bases fitting TRBD1. The CDR3 runs to 15 residues. CDR1 is ENHRY and CDR2 is SYGVKD in the germline V gene. Germline trimming cut 5 bases from V and 1 base from J; bases unmatched to any gene: 5. The CDR3 loop is CAISKGQGLSYEQYF. The CDR3 coding sequence is TGTGCCATCAGTAAGGGACAGGGGCTGTCCTACGAGCAGTACTTC.

Worth noting for this clonotype: At one end, the junction sequence differs from germline, possibly due to a read error. Written as DNA, the CDR3 is TGTGCCAGCAGTTATGCGGACGGAGACTCCTACGGGCAGTACTTC. It translates to CASSYADGDSYGQYF. The rearrangement uses TRBV6-5 and TRBJ2-7; D remains unclear. The CDR3 totals 15 residues. Germline loops: CDR1 MNHEY, CDR2 SVGAGI.

The chain has TRBV5-1 and TRBJ2-1, with D perhaps TRBD2 (7 bases). Trimming took 5 bases from V and 3 from J, leaving 12 bases between them. The CDR3 has 14 residues. CDR1 is SGHRS and CDR2 is YFSETQ in the germline V gene. The CDR3 reads CASRGGGLYNEQFF. CDR3 DNA: TGCGCCAGCAGGGGGGGGGGCCTCTACAATGAGCAGTTCTTC.

The chain couples TRBV5-1 to TRBJ2-3; 9 nucleotides agree with TRBD2. Trimming at V came to 7 bases and at J to 6 bases, leaving 15 bases not matched to a gene. Germline V lookup: CDR1 SGHRS, CDR2 YFSETQ. CDR3 length equals 16 residues. This CDR3 is CASPLDEREVVDTQYF. CDR3 DNA sequence: TGCGCCAGCCCCCTCGACGAGCGGGAGGTTGTGGATACGCAGTATTTT.

V usage is TRBV4-3 and J usage is TRBJ1-4; 8 bases match TRBD1. Germline CDR1 reads LGHNA; CDR2 reads YSLEER. The V and J ends lost 1 base and 11 bases, in that order; junction bases with no gene match: 15. CDR3 length: 17 residues. The DNA for the CDR3 is TGCGCCAGCAGCCAAGTTTCGACAGGGGACTTGAGGGGTAAACTGTTTTTT. It specifies CASSQVSTGDLRGKLFF.

The genes are TRBV30 and TRBJ2-3; 8 nucleotides agree with TRBD2. This CDR3 is 15 amino acids long. Germline V gene sequence: CDR1 GTSNPN, CDR2 SVGIG (reference sequence). The CDR3 protein is CAGASQRGLTDTQYF. CDR3 bases: TGTGCTGGAGCGTCCCAGCGGGGGCTCACAGATACGCAGTATTTT.

The V call is TRBV11-1, the J call TRBJ2-1; 8 bases line up with TRBD2. CDR1 and CDR2 (germline): SGHAT, FQDESV (reference sequence). The CDR3 extends over 15 amino acids. Trimming took 4 bases from V and 10 from J; bases not matched to a gene: 12. DNA for the CDR3: TGTGCCAGCAGCTCCCGCGGGGGGATGGGTTTCGAGCAGTTCTTC. Its translation is CASSSRGGMGFEQFF.

The chain recombines TRBV7-2 with TRBJ1-6; no firm D call. V lost 10 bases to trimming and J lost 0 bases, with 16 bases between them. The CDR3 is 16 residues long. Germline V lookup: CDR1 SGHTA, CDR2 FQGNSA. CDR3 in amino acids: CATSARLSSYNSPLHF. The CDR3 DNA reads as TGTGCCACCTCAGCCCGCCTTAGCTCCTATAATTCACCCCTCCACTTT.

The genes are TRBV5-1 and TRBJ2-5, with D unclear. Per germline, CDR1 SGHRS and CDR2 YFSETQ. This CDR3 is 13 amino acids long. The ends were cut back, 4 bases at V and 3 bases at J, with 10 bases in the middle. The CDR3: CASSTGFKETQYF. DNA of the CDR3: TGCGCCAGCAGCACGGGTTTTAAAGAGACCCAGTACTTC.

This clonotype was seen ten or more times. This chain uses TRBV7-3 with TRBJ2-5; the D gene is possibly TRBD2 (6 bases). This CDR3 is built from 14 residues. Per germline, CDR1 SGHTA and CDR2 FQGTGA. Trimming stripped 2 bases from V and 2 bases from J, with 9 bases between. The CDR3 DNA reads as TGTGCCAGCAGCTTAGCCCGGGGGCAAGAGACCCAGTACTTC. It specifies CASSLARGQETQYF.

The V call is TRBV7-9, the J call TRBJ2-1, with unresolved D. This CDR3 region has 12 residues. Germline V CDR1 and CDR2: SEHNR, FQNEAQ (reference sequence). Trimming removed 2 bases at V and 8 bases at J, with 7 bases between. CDR3 DNA: TGTGCCAGCAGCTTAACCGTGGATGAGCAGTTCTTC. This codes for CASSLTVDEQFF.

This clonotype has more than one count but fewer than ten. The genes are TRBV12-3 or TRBV12-4 and TRBJ2-5; the D is unclear. CDR3 size: 12 residues. The V gene lost 5 bases and the J gene lost 0 bases, with 4 bases spanning the gap. CDR3 amino acids: CASSGYQETQYF. DNA of the CDR3: TGTGCCAGCAGTGGCTACCAAGAGACCCAGTACTTC.

This clonotype appeared many times. V and J are TRBV7-2 and TRBJ2-7; possibly TRBD2 for D (6 bases). The CDR3 is 14 residues long. Germline V CDR1 and CDR2: SGHTA, FQGNSA. Trimming took off 3 bases at V and 7 bases at J, with 16 bases between the two ends. The CDR3 loop is CASSFSTKGGEQYF. In nucleotides, the CDR3 is TGTGCCAGCAGCTTTTCGACTAAGGGAGGAGAGCAGTACTTC.

The chain uses TRBV27 and TRBJ1-1; maybe TRBD1 (6 bases). The CDR3 contains 14 residues. Looked up from germline, CDR1 is MNHEY and CDR2 is SMNVEV (reference sequence). V was cut by 5 bases and J by 4 bases, with 14 bases left in between. The CDR3 reads CASSPSRGPTEAFF. The DNA for the CDR3 is TGTGCCAGCAGTCCCTCGCGGGGGCCCACTGAAGCTTTCTTT.

Remarks on this clonotype: This may be a read error, as it is one base from a much larger clone. The V call is TRBV20-1, the J call TRBJ1-2; 8 bases are a match to TRBD1. CDR3 length: 13 residues. Looked up from germline, CDR1 is DFQATT and CDR2 is SNEGSKA (reference sequence). The CDR3 coding sequence is TGCAGAGCTATCCGGACAGGGCGTTATGGCTACACCTTC. This gives the protein CRAIRTGRYGYTF.

The V and J genes are TRBV12-3 or TRBV12-4 and TRBJ1-5; D might be TRBD1 (5 bases). The CDR3 runs 13 residues. Trimming removed 7 bases from V and 2 bases from J, with 9 bases in between. This chain's CDR3 is CASNTGGNQPQHF. The CDR3 coding sequence is TGTGCCAGCAACACGGGGGGCAATCAGCCCCAGCATTTT.

This chain links TRBV28 with TRBJ1-2; D uncertain. The CDR3 is made up of 15 amino acids. Germline CDR1 is MDHEN and CDR2 is SYDVKM. Trimming cost V 10 bases and J 4 bases, with 22 bases left between them. The CDR3 nucleotides are TGTGCCATCCGTCCCTCAGACAAGGCCGGCTATGGCTACACCTTC. Protein sequence: CAIRPSDKAGYGYTF.

The V gene is TRBV7-2, the J gene TRBJ1-5; possibly TRBD1 for D (5 bases). Trimming stripped 2 bases from V and 0 bases from J, with 23 bases between. This CDR3 spans 20 amino acids. Germline V gene lookup returns CDR1 SGHTA and CDR2 FQGNSA. The CDR3 is CASSLQLPLGRTYSNQPQHF. Here the CDR3 DNA reads TGTGCCAGCAGCTTACAGCTGCCCTTGGGACGGACCTATAGCAATCAGCCCCAGCATTTT.

The CDR3 is CSARLAGSYQETQYF. CDR3 nucleotide sequence: TGCAGCGCCCGGCTAGCGGGATCTTACCAAGAGACCCAGTACTTC. This chain links TRBV20-1 with TRBJ2-5; 9 bases fit TRBD2. The germline V gene encodes CDR1 DFQATT and CDR2 SNEGSKA (reference sequence). CDR3 size: 15 residues.

The gene calls are TRBV27 and TRBJ2-5, with D possibly matching TRBD2 (5 bases). Germline V gives CDR1 MNHEY, CDR2 SMNVEV (reference sequence). Trimming shortened V by 6 bases and J by 11 bases, and 16 bases separated the two germline ends. The CDR3 contains 12 residues. CDR3 DNA sequence: TGTGCCAGCAGCCTTGCGGGTAATGAGCAGTACTTC. Protein product: CASSLAGNEQYF.

The chain is built from TRBV28 and TRBJ1-2, with TRBD1 matching 9 bases. The germline CDR1 and CDR2 sequences are MDHEN and SYDVKM. J lost 4 bases, V lost 4 bases, and 7 bases had no gene match. The CDR3 length is 15 residues. The CDR3 protein is CASSSSGTGRYGYTF. The CDR3 bases are TGTGCCAGCAGTTCCTCCGGGACAGGGCGCTATGGCTACACCTTC.

This clonotype was observed a few times. The chain employs TRBV5-1 and TRBJ2-3; tentative D call: TRBD1 (5 bases). The germline V gene has CDR1 SGHRS and CDR2 YFSETQ. V was pared by 4 bases and J by 0 bases, with 15 bases between. The CDR3 runs 16 residues. This chain's CDR3 is CASSLGPQSSTDTQYF. In nucleotides, the CDR3 is TGCGCCAGCAGCCTGGGGCCTCAGTCTAGCACAGATACGCAGTATTTT.

The rearrangement uses TRBV6-6 and TRBJ2-7, with D possibly matching TRBD1 (5 bases). CDR1 is MNHNY and CDR2 is SVGAGI in the germline V gene (reference sequence). This CDR3 has 14 amino acids. Trimming took off 2 bases at V and 3 bases at J, with 11 bases between the two ends. CDR3 protein: CASSYARTLYEQYF. CDR3 in DNA: TGTGCCAGCAGTTACGCGCGGACACTCTACGAGCAGTACTTC.

This clonotype was counted ten times or more. The chain recombines TRBV6-2 or TRBV6-3 with TRBJ2-5; D might be TRBD2 (5 bases). The V gene's germline CDR1 is MNHEY and CDR2 SVGEGT. The V end lost 7 bases, the J end lost 7 bases, and 28 bases lay between the germline ends. This CDR3 contains 17 residues. The CDR3 loop reads CASNTYPQPRSGRTQYF. In DNA form, the CDR3 reads TGTGCCAGCAACACCTACCCACAGCCGCGGTCGGGGAGGACCCAGTACTTC.

This clonotype came up a few times. The gene calls are TRBV20-1 and TRBJ2-7, with unresolved D. Germline assignment: CDR1 DFQATT and CDR2 SNEGSKA (reference sequence). Trimming took off 6 bases at V and 4 bases at J, with 16 bases between the two ends. CDR3 length equals 13 residues. CDR3 nucleotides: TGCAGTGCCCCAGCGTCAGGTCGGTACGAGCAGTACTTC. It specifies CSAPASGRYEQYF.

A word on this clonotype: At one of its ends the junction is not consistent with the germline gene, which may arise from a read error. The chain is built from TRBV4-1 and TRBJ2-7; a weak D match, TRBD2 (5 bases). The J call may be mistaken, given a closer DNA end match to TRBJ2-1. The CDR3 has 15 amino acids. Per germline, CDR1 MGHRA and CDR2 YSYEKL. The chain's CDR3 is CASSQGIAYSYEQFF. The CDR3, as DNA: TGCGCCAGTAGCCAAGGGATAGCGTACTCCTACGAGCAGTTCTTC.

The rearrangement uses TRBV5-5 and TRBJ2-1; 14 bases align to TRBD2. The CDR3 loop spans 17 amino acids. Germline V gene sequence: CDR1 SGHKS, CDR2 YYEKEE (reference sequence). Germline trimming cut 3 bases from V and 7 bases from J; bases unmatched to any gene: 9. This CDR3 is CASSSGPGLAGENEQFF. CDR3 coding DNA: TGTGCCAGCAGCTCTGGCCCGGGACTAGCGGGAGAAAATGAGCAGTTCTTC.